What follows are 31 T cell receptor beta chains derived from one specimen sequenced in a study of neurological immune-mediated disorders. TCRdb re-analysed the 5' RACE reads in MiXCR, keeping a single row per CDR3 protein. The sample holds over 55,000 distinct CDR3 sequences; 2% to 3% are singletons and the top ten take approximately 3%. Input material: PBMCs. All receptors come from a man aged 50-60 years with multiple sclerosis.

This clonotype has at least ten counts. This chain joins TRBV7-2 and TRBJ2-3; D is perhaps TRBD1 (5 bases). CDR3 length equals 10 residues. With 11 bases removed from V and 2 bases from J, the gap between germline ends came to 5 bases. The germline V gene encodes CDR1 SGHTA and CDR2 FQGNSA. CDR3 coding DNA: TGTGCCGGGGCCACAGATACGCAGTATTTT. Its translation is CAGATDTQYF. Complete variable domain (other parts from reference TRBV7-2 and TRBJ2-3): GAGVSQSPSNKVTEKGKDVELRCDPISGHTALYWYRQSLGQGLEFLIYFQGNSAPDKSGLPSDRFSAERTGGSVSTLTIQRTQQEDSAVYLCAGATDTQYFGPGTRLTVL.

This clonotype was counted many times. Its ends do not fully match the called genes, so a read error is possible. The gene calls are TRBV27 and TRBJ2-4, with TRBD2 identical over 8 bases. The germline V gene encodes CDR1 MNHEY and CDR2 SMNVEV (reference sequence). The CDR3 runs to 15 residues. The CDR3: CASSSKGLAQNIQYF. The CDR3 coding sequence is TGTGCCAGCAGTTCGAAAGGACTAGCCCAAAACATTCAGTACTTC.

This clonotype was seen many times. The CDR3 DNA follows: TGCGCCAGCAGCCGGGACGCGATCACCACAGATACGCAGTATTTT. Protein: CASSRDAITTDTQYF. The chain links TRBV5-1 to TRBJ2-3; D possibly matches TRBD1 or TRBD2 (5 bases each). The V end lost 4 bases, the J end lost 2 bases, and 14 bases lay between the germline ends. Germline V CDR1 and CDR2: SGHRS, YFSETQ. There are 15 residues in the CDR3. The full variable domain, completed using reference TRBV5-1 and TRBJ2-3, is KAGVTQTPRYLIKTRGQQVTLSCSPISGHRSVSWYQQTPGQGLQFLFEYFSETQRNKGNFPGRFSGRQFSNSRSEMNVSTLELGDSALYLCASSRDAITTDTQYFGPGTRLTVL.

This clonotype appeared many times. The CDR3 DNA follows: TGCAGCGTTGAATCCAGGTTCAATGAGCAGTTCTTC. This translates into CSVESRFNEQFF. The rearrangement uses TRBV29-1 and TRBJ2-1; D remains ambiguous. The CDR3 is 12 amino acids. The germline gives CDR1 SQVTM, CDR2 ANQGSEA. Trimming left V 2 bases short and J 6 bases short, with 8 bases between.

This clonotype was seen at least ten times. The chain recombines TRBV3-1 with TRBJ1-5; D remains ambiguous. The ends were cut back, 1 base at V and 3 bases at J, with 7 bases in the middle. CDR3 length: 14 amino acids. Germline V gives CDR1 LGHDT, CDR2 YNNKEL (reference sequence). DNA of the CDR3: TGTGCCAGCAGCCAAGCAGGAGCCAATCAGCCCCAGCATTTT. It codes for CASSQAGANQPQHF.

This clonotype was observed many times. This sequence joins TRBV9 and TRBJ1-3, with 7 bases fitting TRBD1. Unmatched junction bases numbered 3, after V lost 0 bases and J lost 3 bases. CDR1 is SGDLS and CDR2 is YYNGEE in the germline V gene. This CDR3 is 15 amino acids long. CDR3 DNA sequence: TGTGCCAGCAGCGTAGCTTCAGGGGGTGGAAACACCATATATTTT. Its translation is CASSVASGGGNTIYF. Full variable domain (rest looked up from reference TRBV9 and TRBJ1-3): DSGVTQTPKHLITATGQRVTLRCSPRSGDLSVYWYQQSLDQGLQFLIQYYNGEERAKGNILERFSAQQFPDLHSELNLSSLELGDSALYFCASSVASGGGNTIYFGEGSWLTVV.

Many counts were recorded for this clonotype. The chain is built from TRBV18 and TRBJ1-1, with 7 bases lining up with TRBD1. CDR3 length: 13 residues. In germline, CDR1 is KGHSH, CDR2 LQKENI. V dropped 3 bases and J dropped 7; count of bases not matched to a gene: 5. CDR3 DNA sequence: TGTGCCAGCTCACCTCGGGACAGCCATGAAGCTTTCTTT. This sequence encodes CASSPRDSHEAFF.

This clonotype was observed many times. The V call is TRBV7-2, the J call TRBJ1-1; perhaps TRBD1 as D (5 bases). The germline V and J ends were trimmed by 0 bases and 4 bases, with 12 bases remaining between them. Germline V lookup: CDR1 SGHTA, CDR2 FQGNSA. The CDR3 covers 15 residues. The CDR3 spells CASSLARGGGTEAFF. CDR3 sequence (DNA): TGTGCCAGCAGCTTAGCTAGGGGCGGTGGCACTGAAGCTTTCTTT.

This clonotype appeared many times. The chain uses TRBV10-3 and TRBJ2-1, with 7 bases fitting TRBD2. After removal of 4 bases from V and 2 bases from J, the junction contained 2 bases not matched to a gene. In germline, CDR1 is ENHRY, CDR2 SYGVKD. This CDR3 has 14 amino acids. DNA for the CDR3: TGTGCCATCAGTGCAGCGGGGACCTACAATGAGCAGTTCTTC. Residues: CAISAAGTYNEQFF.

This clonotype has at least ten counts. V usage is TRBV3-1 and J usage is TRBJ1-2, with D possibly TRBD1 on 6 matching bases. CDR1 LGHDT and CDR2 YNNKEL come from the germline V gene (reference sequence). The CDR3 loop spans 13 amino acids. Trimming left V 4 bases short and J 1 base short, with 7 bases between. CDR3 coding DNA: TGTGCCAGCAGCCGACAGGTTAACTATGGCTACACCTTC. This sequence encodes CASSRQVNYGYTF.

This clonotype was seen many times. The chain links TRBV20-1 to TRBJ2-5; D uncertain. From germline, CDR1 is DFQATT and CDR2 SNEGSKA (reference sequence). V lost 0 bases and J lost 1, with 9 bases in between. CDR3 length equals 14 residues. The CDR3 loop is CSARDSGLQETQYF. In DNA form, the CDR3 reads TGCAGTGCTAGAGATTCCGGGCTCCAAGAGACCCAGTACTTC.

There are many counts of this clonotype. This chain joins TRBV4-3 and TRBJ2-7; D is perhaps TRBD1 or TRBD2 (5 bases each). The germline V and J ends were trimmed by 4 bases and 0 bases, with 10 bases remaining between them. The CDR3 extends over 14 amino acids. Germline-derived CDR1 and CDR2 are LGHNA and YSLEER. The CDR3 region has the DNA TGCGCCAGCAGCCCCCACGGGGCCTCCTACGAGCAGTACTTC. Translating gives CASSPHGASYEQYF.

This clonotype was recorded many times. CDR3: CASSPGLAGAGEQFF. The DNA of the CDR3 is TGCGCCAGCAGCCCCGGACTAGCGGGGGCGGGTGAGCAGTTCTTC. The chain is built from TRBV5-1 and TRBJ2-1; 13 bases match TRBD2. The junction had 7 bases not matched to a gene; V was cut back by 4 bases and J by 9 bases. Germline V lookup: CDR1 SGHRS, CDR2 YFSETQ. The CDR3 runs 15 residues. The variable domain in full, with the rest retrieved from reference TRBV5-1 and TRBJ2-1, is KAGVTQTPRYLIKTRGQQVTLSCSPISGHRSVSWYQQTPGQGLQFLFEYFSETQRNKGNFPGRFSGRQFSNSRSEMNVSTLELGDSALYLCASSPGLAGAGEQFFGPGTRLTVL.

There are many counts of this clonotype. CDR3 DNA: TGCAGTGCGAAAGACGCTACGGGCACCTATAATTCACCCCTCCACTTT. It translates to CSAKDATGTYNSPLHF. The rearrangement uses TRBV20-1 and TRBJ1-6; unclear D gene. Trimming cost V 6 bases and J 2 bases, with 17 bases left between them. Germline V lookup: CDR1 DFQATT, CDR2 SNEGSKA (reference sequence). The length of the CDR3 is 16 residues.

This clonotype has just a few counts. This chain links TRBV11-3 with TRBJ2-3; 8 nucleotides agree with TRBD1. This CDR3 has 15 residues. Germline-derived CDR1 and CDR2 are SGHNT and YENEEA. V shed 5 bases, J shed 3 bases, and the junction held 7 bases outside the gene matches. In DNA form, the CDR3 reads TGTGCCAGCAGCCGTCAGGGGGCGAGGACAGATACGCAGTATTTT. It specifies CASSRQGARTDTQYF.

This clonotype was seen at least ten times. V and J are TRBV19 and TRBJ2-5; D is possibly TRBD2 (7 bases). With 11 bases removed from V and 1 base from J, the gap between germline ends came to 20 bases. The CDR3 length is 15 residues. Germline V CDR1 and CDR2: LNHDA, SQIVND (reference sequence). The CDR3 DNA reads as TGTGCCGTCAAAGGGGGGGCCCCCCTCCAAGAGACCCAGTACTTC. Its translation is CAVKGGAPLQETQYF.

At least ten counts were recorded for this clonotype. The chain recombines TRBV9 with TRBJ2-7, with 7 bases aligning to TRBD1. CDR1 is SGDLS and CDR2 is YYNGEE in the germline V gene. The CDR3 is 15 amino acids. Unmatched junction bases numbered 8, after V lost 4 bases and J lost 1 base. The CDR3 DNA follows: TGTGCCAGCAGCCGCGGTCAGGGGGTATCCTACGAGCAGTACTTC. This translates into CASSRGQGVSYEQYF.

Concerning this clonotype: Possible read error: a much larger clone is one base away. A read error is likely, as this CDR3 ends without the conserved phenylalanine or tryptophan. The chain joins TRBV9 to TRBJ2-7, with D tentatively TRBD2 (6 bases). The ends were cut back, 7 bases at V and 3 bases at J, with 17 bases in the middle. The CDR3 consists of 14 residues. Germline CDR1 and CDR2: SGDLS and YYNGEE. CDR3 residues: CASGGIPFDYEQYI. CDR3 DNA sequence: TGTGCCAGCGGCGGGATCCCCTTTGACTACGAGCAGTACATC.

This clonotype was seen ten or more times. The V and J genes are TRBV5-1 and TRBJ2-7; TRBD2 might be the D (5 bases). V lost 4 bases and J lost 0, with 20 bases in between. CDR3 length equals 17 residues. Germline V lookup: CDR1 SGHRS, CDR2 YFSETQ. The CDR3 DNA follows: TGCGCCAGCAGCCCTCTTAGGGAGACTCCCAACTCCTACGAGCAGTACTTC. Its protein is CASSPLRETPNSYEQYF.

This clonotype was recorded at least ten times. V is TRBV20-1 and J is TRBJ2-7; D gene uncertain. This CDR3 region has 14 residues. The V gene's germline CDR1 is DFQATT and CDR2 SNEGSKA (reference sequence). The V and J ends lost 1 base and 3 bases respectively, with 13 bases between them. Written as DNA, the CDR3 is TGCAGTGCTAGAGCTAGTAGGGTGGTCTACGAGCAGTACTTC. This codes for CSARASRVVYEQYF.

The table lists this clonotype with many counts. The chain employs TRBV20-1 and TRBJ2-3, with D perhaps TRBD1 (6 bases). Trimming removed 3 bases at V and 7 bases at J, with 14 bases between. Germline V CDR1 and CDR2: DFQATT, SNEGSKA (reference sequence). The CDR3 contains 13 residues. The CDR3 region has the DNA TGCAGTGCTAGGAGGGGGTTAGGACATACGCAGTATTTT. This codes for CSARRGLGHTQYF.

Many counts were recorded for this clonotype. The CDR3 nucleotides read TGTGCCAGCAGTTACCCTACAGCGAATCAGCCCCAGCATTTT. It specifies CASSYPTANQPQHF. The chain has TRBV6-2 or TRBV6-3 and TRBJ1-5; D not certain. In germline, CDR1 is MNHEY, CDR2 SVGEGT. This CDR3 has 14 amino acids. V lost 2 bases and J lost 4, with 9 bases in between.

This clonotype was detected many times. The final CDR3 position lacks the conserved phenylalanine or tryptophan, pointing to a likely read error. The chain has TRBV15 and TRBJ2-5, with 11 bases fitting TRBD2. Trimming removed 1 base from V and 5 bases from J; junction bases left unmatched: 9. Germline values: CDR1 LNHNV, CDR2 YYDKDF (reference sequence). The length of the CDR3 is 17 residues. The DNA for the CDR3 is TGTGCCACCAGCAGAGTTAGAACTAGCGGGGGAGGGGAGACCCAGTACATC. Translated: CATSRVRTSGGGETQYI.

This clonotype was recorded many times. This chain links TRBV10-3 with TRBJ2-7; the match to TRBD1 covers 8 bases. Germline CDR1 and CDR2: ENHRY and SYGVKD. This CDR3 has 12 residues. With V trimmed by 11 bases and J by 5 bases, 8 bases remained unmatched. The CDR3 protein is CAATGEPHEQYF. CDR3 nucleotides: TGTGCCGCGACAGGGGAGCCCCACGAGCAGTACTTC.

This clonotype was seen at least ten times. V and J are TRBV28 and TRBJ2-7; D gene unclear. Germline V gene lookup returns CDR1 MDHEN and CDR2 SYDVKM. This CDR3 has 14 amino acids. Deletions cut 4 bases from V and 5 bases from J, with 15 bases between. The CDR3 loop reads CASSSAMVLNEQYF. Here the CDR3 DNA reads TGTGCCAGCAGTTCCGCCATGGTTCTGAACGAGCAGTACTTC.

This clonotype was found a few times. The rearrangement uses TRBV18 and TRBJ1-5, with D unclear. Trimming pared 5 bases from V and 0 bases from J, leaving 5 bases between. Germline loops: CDR1 KGHSH, CDR2 LQKENI. The CDR3 covers 13 residues. CDR3 amino acids: CASSEYSNQPQHF. The DNA for the CDR3 is TGTGCCAGCTCAGAGTATAGCAATCAGCCCCAGCATTTT.

This clonotype was counted ten times or more. The rearrangement uses TRBV20-1 and TRBJ1-1; a possible D gene is TRBD1 (6 bases). This CDR3 comprises 13 residues. CDR1 and CDR2 (germline): DFQATT, SNEGSKA (reference sequence). V was clipped by 1 base and J by 4 bases, with 10 bases between them. The CDR3 is CSARGGTPTEAFF. The CDR3 DNA reads as TGCAGTGCTAGAGGTGGGACACCCACTGAAGCTTTCTTT.

In its sample, this clonotype was seen many times. The chain recombines TRBV6-2 or TRBV6-3 with TRBJ2-5; D may be TRBD1 or TRBD2 (6 bases each). Per the germline V gene, CDR1 is MNHEY and CDR2 is SVGEGT. CDR3 length: 13 residues. Between the trimmed V and J ends, which lost 2 bases and 4 bases, there was a span of 8 bases. CDR3 loop: CASSYRGPETQYF. The CDR3 nucleotides are TGTGCCAGCAGTTACCGGGGGCCAGAGACCCAGTACTTC.

Many counts were recorded for this clonotype. The chain carries TRBV5-1 and TRBJ2-5; TRBD2 matches 14 bases. V shed 3 bases and J 5 bases; nucleotides not matched to a gene: 12. The CDR3 covers 18 residues. CDR1 and CDR2 (germline): SGHRS, YFSETQ. This CDR3 reads CASSSGLAGGPQGETQYF. Here the CDR3 DNA reads TGCGCCAGCAGCTCCGGACTAGCGGGGGGTCCCCAGGGTGAGACCCAGTACTTC.

V is TRBV7-2 and J is TRBJ1-2; 9 bases agree with TRBD1. V lost 5 bases, J lost 4 bases, and 5 bases stayed unmatched. CDR3 length: 14 amino acids. Germline V CDR1 and CDR2: SGHTA, FQGNSA. The CDR3 reads CASSTTGGFYGYTF. The CDR3 nucleotides read TGTGCCAGCAGCACGACAGGGGGTTTCTATGGCTACACCTTC.

This clonotype was detected ten times or more. One end of the junction fails to match germline, which may point to a read error. The rearrangement joins TRBV5-1 to TRBJ1-1, with D possibly TRBD1 on 6 matching bases. CDR1 and CDR2 from the germline V gene are SGHRS and YFSETQ. The CDR3 contains 15 residues. The CDR3 coding sequence is TGCGCCAGCGGAGGTAGGGGGGCGAGGAACAGTGAAGCTTTCTTT. Protein: CASGGRGARNSEAFF.